One TCR beta chain is described in this entry. This sample is part of a study of PD-1 blockade in mismatch repair-deficient tumors. Assay used: immunoSEQ multiplex PCR; TCRdb lists only in-frame clones, some missing. The sample consists of approximately 120,000 clones, about 88% of them appearing once. With 3 bases clipped from V and 3 bases from J, the junction kept 3 bases outside the gene matches. The CDR3 is made up of 13 amino acids. The germline V gene has CDR1 SGHRS and CDR2 YFSETQ. This chain connects TRBV5-1 to TRBJ2-7; 7 bases align to TRBD1. The receptor was derived from an adult with mismatch repair-deficient cancer. This specimen consisted of peripheral blood, obtained 44 weeks after starting pembrolizumab. In nucleotides, the CDR3 is TGCGCCAGCAGCTCGGACAGGAGCTACGAGCAGTACTTC. Residues: CASSSDRSYEQYF.